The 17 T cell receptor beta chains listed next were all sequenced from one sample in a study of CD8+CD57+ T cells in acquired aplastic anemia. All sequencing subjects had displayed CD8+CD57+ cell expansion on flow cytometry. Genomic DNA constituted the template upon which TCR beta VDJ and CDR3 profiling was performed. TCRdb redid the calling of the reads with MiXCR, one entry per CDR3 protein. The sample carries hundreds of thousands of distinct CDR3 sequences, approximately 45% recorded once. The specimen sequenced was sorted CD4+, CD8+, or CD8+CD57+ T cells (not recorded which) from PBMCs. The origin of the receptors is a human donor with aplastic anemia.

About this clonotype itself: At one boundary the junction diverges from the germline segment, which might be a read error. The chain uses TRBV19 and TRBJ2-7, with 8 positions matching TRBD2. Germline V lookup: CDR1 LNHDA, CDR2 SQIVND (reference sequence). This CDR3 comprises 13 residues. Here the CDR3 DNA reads TGTGCCAGTAGCTCCGGGACTAGAAGCGGGCAGCACTTC. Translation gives CASSSGTRSGQHF.

The CDR3 sequence is CASGMTSGASTDTQYF. The CDR3 coding sequence is TGTGCCAGCGGCATGACTAGCGGGGCTAGCACAGATACGCAGTATTTT. The rearrangement uses TRBV9 and TRBJ2-3, with TRBD2 identical over 11 bases. Germline V lookup: CDR1 SGDLS, CDR2 YYNGEE. The CDR3 runs 16 residues. Unmatched junction bases numbered 7, after V lost 7 bases and J lost 0 bases. Using reference TRBV9 and TRBJ2-3 for the parts outside the CDR3, the full variable domain is DSGVTQTPKHLITATGQRVTLRCSPRSGDLSVYWYQQSLDQGLQFLIQYYNGEERAKGNILERFSAQQFPDLHSELNLSSLELGDSALYFCASGMTSGASTDTQYFGPGTRLTVL.

The CDR3 coding sequence is TGTGCCAGCAGCTCCTTGACAGGGGCCTACAATGAGCAGTTCTTC. Protein: CASSSLTGAYNEQFF. The rearrangement uses TRBV7-9 and TRBJ2-1; 8 bases align to TRBD1. This CDR3 is built from 15 residues. V dropped 4 bases and J dropped 2; count of bases not matched to a gene: 4. CDR1 and CDR2 (germline): SEHNR, FQNEAQ (reference sequence).

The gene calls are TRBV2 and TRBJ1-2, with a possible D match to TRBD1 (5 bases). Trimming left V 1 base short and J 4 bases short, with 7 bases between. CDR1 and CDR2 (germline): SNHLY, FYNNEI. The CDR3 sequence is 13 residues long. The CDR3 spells CASSEEGRYGYTF. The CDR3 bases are TGTGCCAGCAGTGAAGAGGGACGCTATGGCTACACCTTC.

CDR3 bases: TGTGCCAGCAGCTCCCGCCCTAGGGGGGGCTTCGACTTGAACACTGAAGCTTTCTTT. It codes for CASSSRPRGGFDLNTEAFF. The chain employs TRBV7-8 and TRBJ1-1; weak D call: TRBD1 (6 bases). Trimming cost V 4 bases and J 0 bases, with 24 bases left between them. CDR1 SGHVS and CDR2 FQNEAQ come from the germline V gene. The CDR3 runs to 19 residues.

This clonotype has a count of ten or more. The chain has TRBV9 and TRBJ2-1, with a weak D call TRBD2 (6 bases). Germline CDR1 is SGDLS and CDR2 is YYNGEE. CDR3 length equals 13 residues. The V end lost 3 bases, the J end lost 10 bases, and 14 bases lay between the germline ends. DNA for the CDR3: TGTGCCAGCAGCGGGGACTCGAAGCCGGAGCAGTTCTTC. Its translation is CASSGDSKPEQFF.

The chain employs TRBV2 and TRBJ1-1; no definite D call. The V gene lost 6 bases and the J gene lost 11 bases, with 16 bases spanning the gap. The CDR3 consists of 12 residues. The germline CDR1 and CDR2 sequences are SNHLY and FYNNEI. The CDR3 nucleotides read TGTGCCAGCAGCCCCCCGCGACTAGAGGCTTTCTTT. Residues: CASSPPRLEAFF.

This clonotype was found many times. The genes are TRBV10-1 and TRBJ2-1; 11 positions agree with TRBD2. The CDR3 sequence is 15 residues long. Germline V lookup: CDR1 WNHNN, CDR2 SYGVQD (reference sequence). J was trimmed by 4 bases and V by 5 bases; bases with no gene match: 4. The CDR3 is CASSKRTSGYNEQFF. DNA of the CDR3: TGCGCCAGCAGTAAACGGACTAGCGGGTACAATGAGCAGTTCTTC.

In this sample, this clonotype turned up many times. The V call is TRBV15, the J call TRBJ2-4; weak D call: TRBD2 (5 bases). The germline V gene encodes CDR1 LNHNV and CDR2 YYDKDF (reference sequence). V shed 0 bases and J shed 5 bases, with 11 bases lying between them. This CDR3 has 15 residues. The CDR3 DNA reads TGTGCCACCAGCAGAGATAGGACTTATGAAAACATTCAGTACTTC. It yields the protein CATSRDRTYENIQYF.

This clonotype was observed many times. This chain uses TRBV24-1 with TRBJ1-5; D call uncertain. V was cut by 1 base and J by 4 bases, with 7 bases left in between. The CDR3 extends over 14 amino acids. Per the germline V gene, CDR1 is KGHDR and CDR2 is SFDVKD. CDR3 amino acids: CATSDFQTNQPQHF. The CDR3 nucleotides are TGTGCCACCAGTGATTTTCAGACTAATCAGCCCCAGCATTTT.

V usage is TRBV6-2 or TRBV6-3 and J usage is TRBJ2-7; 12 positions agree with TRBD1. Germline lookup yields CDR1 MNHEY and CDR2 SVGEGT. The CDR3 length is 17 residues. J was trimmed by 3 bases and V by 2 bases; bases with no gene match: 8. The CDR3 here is CASSYKGQGALSYEQYF. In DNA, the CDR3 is TGTGCCAGCAGTTACAAGGGACAGGGGGCTCTAAGCTACGAGCAGTACTTC.

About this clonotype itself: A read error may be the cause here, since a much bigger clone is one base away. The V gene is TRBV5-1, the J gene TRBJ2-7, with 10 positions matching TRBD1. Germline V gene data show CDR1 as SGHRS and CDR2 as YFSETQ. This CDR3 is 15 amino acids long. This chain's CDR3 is CASSPRQGAIYERYF. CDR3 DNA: TGCGCCAGCAGCCCACGACAGGGGGCGATCTACGAGCGGTACTTC.

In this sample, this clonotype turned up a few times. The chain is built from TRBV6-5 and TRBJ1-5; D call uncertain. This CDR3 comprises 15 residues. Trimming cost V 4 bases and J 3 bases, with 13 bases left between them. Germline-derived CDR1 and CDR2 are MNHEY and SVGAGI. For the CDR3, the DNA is TGTGCCAGCAGTTTGGCCGGCGGCATCAATCAGCCCCAGCATTTT. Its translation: CASSLAGGINQPQHF.

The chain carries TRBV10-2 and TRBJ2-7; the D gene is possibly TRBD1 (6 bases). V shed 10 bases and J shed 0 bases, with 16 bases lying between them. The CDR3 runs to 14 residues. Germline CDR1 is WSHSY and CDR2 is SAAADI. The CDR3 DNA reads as TGCGCCACAAATCGAGGGGGTAGCTCCTACGAGCAGTACTTC. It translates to CATNRGGSSYEQYF.

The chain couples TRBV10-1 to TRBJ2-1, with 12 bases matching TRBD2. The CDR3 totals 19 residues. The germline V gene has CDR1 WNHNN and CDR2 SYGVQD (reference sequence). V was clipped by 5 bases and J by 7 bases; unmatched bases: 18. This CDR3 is CASSFNPAETSGGTNEQFF. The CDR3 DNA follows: TGCGCCAGCAGTTTTAACCCGGCCGAAACTAGCGGGGGGACAAATGAGCAGTTCTTC.

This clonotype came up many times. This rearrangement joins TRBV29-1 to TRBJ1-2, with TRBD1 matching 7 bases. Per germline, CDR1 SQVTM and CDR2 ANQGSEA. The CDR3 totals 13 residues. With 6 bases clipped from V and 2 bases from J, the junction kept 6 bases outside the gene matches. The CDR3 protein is CSVPTGRNYGYTF. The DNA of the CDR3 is TGCAGCGTCCCGACAGGGAGGAACTATGGCTACACCTTC.

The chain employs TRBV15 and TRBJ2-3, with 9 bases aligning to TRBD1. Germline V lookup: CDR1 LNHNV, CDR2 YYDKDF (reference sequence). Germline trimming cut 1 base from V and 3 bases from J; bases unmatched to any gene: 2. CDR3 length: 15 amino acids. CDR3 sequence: CATSRGDRETDTQYF. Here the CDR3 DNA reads TGTGCCACCAGCAGAGGGGACAGGGAGACAGATACGCAGTATTTT.